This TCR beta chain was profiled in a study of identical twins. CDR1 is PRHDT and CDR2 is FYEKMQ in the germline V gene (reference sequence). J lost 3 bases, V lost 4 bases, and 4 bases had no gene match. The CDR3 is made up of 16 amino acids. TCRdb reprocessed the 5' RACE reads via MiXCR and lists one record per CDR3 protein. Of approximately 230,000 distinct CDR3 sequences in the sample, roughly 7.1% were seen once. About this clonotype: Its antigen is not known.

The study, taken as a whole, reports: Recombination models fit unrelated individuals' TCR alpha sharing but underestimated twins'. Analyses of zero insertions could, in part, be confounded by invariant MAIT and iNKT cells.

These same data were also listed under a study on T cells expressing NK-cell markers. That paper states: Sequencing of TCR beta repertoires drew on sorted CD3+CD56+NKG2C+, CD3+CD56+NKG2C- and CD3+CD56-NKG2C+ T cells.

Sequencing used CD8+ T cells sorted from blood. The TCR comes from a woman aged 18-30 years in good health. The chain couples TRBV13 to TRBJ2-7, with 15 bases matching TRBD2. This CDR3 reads CASSSGTSGGYYEQYF. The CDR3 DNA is TGTGCCAGCAGCTCCGGGACTAGCGGGGGGTACTACGAGCAGTACTTC.